Each of the 2 T cell receptor beta chains below was sequenced from the same sample in a study of OX40 agonist ivuxolimab in advanced cancers. Using immunoSEQ multiplex PCR, the repertoire was profiled, and TCRdb retains in-frame clones only, with some absent. Counted here are tens of thousands of clones, 80% to 90% occurring once; the ten biggest clones make up roughly 25%. The sample in question was CD4+ or CD8+ T cells sorted from blood, obtained in a trial of the OX40 agonist ivuxolimab. These receptors were collected from an adult with an advanced solid tumor such as melanoma, head and neck, liver or kidney cancer.

The chain links TRBV9 to TRBJ2-2; D is unclear. The V end was cut by 0 bases, the J end by 3 bases, with 3 bases between. Germline lookup yields CDR1 SGDLS and CDR2 YYNGEE. The CDR3 is made up of 13 amino acids. The CDR3 loop reads CASSVVDTGELFF. In DNA form, the CDR3 reads TGTGCCAGCAGCGTAGTGGACACCGGGGAGCTGTTTTTT.

The chain recombines TRBV2 with TRBJ2-7; D is uncertain. Germline lookup yields CDR1 SNHLY and CDR2 FYNNEI. CDR3 length: 11 amino acids. Trimming took off 10 bases at V and 0 bases at J, with 7 bases between the two ends. CDR3 bases: TGTGCCACCACCCTCTCCTACGAGCAGTACTTC. It specifies CATTLSYEQYF.